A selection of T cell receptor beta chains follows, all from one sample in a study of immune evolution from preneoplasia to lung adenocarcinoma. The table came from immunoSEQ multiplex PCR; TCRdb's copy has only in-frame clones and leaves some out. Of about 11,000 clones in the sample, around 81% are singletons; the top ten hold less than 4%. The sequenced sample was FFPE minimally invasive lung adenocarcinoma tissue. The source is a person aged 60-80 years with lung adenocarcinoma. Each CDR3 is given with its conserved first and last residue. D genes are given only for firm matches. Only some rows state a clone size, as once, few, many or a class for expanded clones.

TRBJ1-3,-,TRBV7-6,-,CASSPDNSGNTIYF,TGTGCCAGCAGCCCAGACAATTCTGGAAACACCATATATTTT
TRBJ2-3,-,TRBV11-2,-,CASSLDGAATDTQYF,TGTGCCAGCAGCTTAGATGGGGCAGCCACAGATACGCAGTATTTT
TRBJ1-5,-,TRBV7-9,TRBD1,CASSRGQGVGGNQPQHF,TGTGCCAGCAGCAGGGGACAGGGGGTCGGAGGCAATCAGCCCCAGCATTTT
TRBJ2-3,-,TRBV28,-,CASSLYQRIGGADTQYF,TGTGCCAGCAGTTTATACCAGAGAATCGGGGGAGCAGATACGCAGTATTTT
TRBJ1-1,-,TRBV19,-,CASSIDSTAEAFF,TGTGCCAGTAGTATTGACAGTACGGCTGAAGCTTTCTTT
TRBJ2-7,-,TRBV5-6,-,CASSLFGGAVEQYF,TGTGCCAGCAGCTTGTTTGGGGGGGCGGTCGAGCAGTACTTC
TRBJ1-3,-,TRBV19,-,CASSMGDSGNTIYF,TGTGCCAGTAGTATGGGAGACTCTGGAAACACCATATATTTT
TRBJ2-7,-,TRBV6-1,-,CASRGYEQYF,TGTGCCAGCAGGGGGTACGAGCAGTACTTC
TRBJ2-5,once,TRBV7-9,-,CASSLGGLETQYF,TGTGCCAGCAGCTTGGGGGGCTTAGAGACCCAGTACTTC
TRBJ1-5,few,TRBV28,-,CASRGGPWLRPGQPQHF,TGTGCCAGCAGGGGGGGCCCCTGGCTGAGGCCCGGCCAGCCCCAGCATTTT
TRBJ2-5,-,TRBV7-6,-,CASSLWGETQYF,TGTGCCAGCAGCTTATGGGGGGAGACCCAGTACTTC
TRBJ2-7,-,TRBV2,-,CASSVTGKGEQYF,TGTGCCAGCAGTGTTACCGGGAAAGGGGAGCAGTACTTC
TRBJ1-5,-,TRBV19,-,CASKYEGNQPQHF,TGTGCCAGCAAGTATGAGGGCAATCAGCCCCAGCATTTT
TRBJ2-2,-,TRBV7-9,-,CASSLASGGGELFF,TGTGCCAGCAGCTTAGCTTCAGGTGGCGGGGAGCTGTTTTTT
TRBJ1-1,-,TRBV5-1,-,CASSLSPGKTNTEAFF,TGCGCCAGCAGCTTGTCCCCAGGGAAGACGAACACTGAAGCTTTCTTT
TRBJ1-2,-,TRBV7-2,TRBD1,CASSLVPDRGLYGYTF,TGTGCCAGCAGCTTAGTTCCGGACAGGGGGCTTTATGGCTACACCTTC
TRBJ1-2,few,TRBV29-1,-,CSVEIDTAIYGYTF,TGCAGCGTTGAAATTGATACAGCCATCTATGGCTACACCTTC
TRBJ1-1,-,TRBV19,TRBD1,CASNSGTGGGTEAFF,TGTGCCAGTAATTCCGGGACAGGGGGCGGAACTGAAGCTTTCTTT